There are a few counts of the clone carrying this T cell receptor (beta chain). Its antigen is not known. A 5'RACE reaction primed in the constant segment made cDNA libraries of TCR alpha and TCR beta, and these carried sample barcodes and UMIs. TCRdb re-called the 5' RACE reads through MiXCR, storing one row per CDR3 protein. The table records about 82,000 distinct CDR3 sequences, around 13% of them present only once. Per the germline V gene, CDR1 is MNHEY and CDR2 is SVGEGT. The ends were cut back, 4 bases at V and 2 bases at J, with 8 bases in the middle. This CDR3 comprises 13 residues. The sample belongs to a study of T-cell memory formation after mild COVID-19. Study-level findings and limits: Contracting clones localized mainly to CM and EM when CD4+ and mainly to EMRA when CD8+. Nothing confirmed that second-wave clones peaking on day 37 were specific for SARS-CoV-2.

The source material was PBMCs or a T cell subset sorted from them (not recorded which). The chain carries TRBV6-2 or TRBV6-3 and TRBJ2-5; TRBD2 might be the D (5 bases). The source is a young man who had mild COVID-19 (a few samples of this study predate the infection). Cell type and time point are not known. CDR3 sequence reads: CASSSGEQETQYF. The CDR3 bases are TGTGCCAGCAGTTCCGGGGAGCAAGAGACCCAGTACTTC.